This TCR beta chain was recovered during a study of T cells in placental villitis. Germline CDR1 reads MNHEY; CDR2 reads SVGEGT. Between the trimmed V and J ends, which lost 0 bases and 3 bases, there was a span of 15 bases. The CDR3 runs 16 residues. The immunoSEQ assay was v4. This table comes from immunoSEQ multiplex PCR, and its TCRdb copy is limited to in-frame clones, with some not included. The sample consists of 2,000 to 2,500 clones, 82% of them appearing once. The chain employs TRBV6-2 or TRBV6-3 and TRBJ2-7; D might be TRBD2 (6 bases). The sample comprised placental tissue containing maternal and fetal cells. The sequence came from a human patient with infectious villitis; the placental T cells may come from both mother and fetus. CDR3 in amino acids: CASSYSTRESSYEQYF. The CDR3 bases are TGTGCCAGCAGTTACTCTACACGGGAGAGCAGCTACGAGCAGTACTTC.